These 24 T cell receptor beta chains share one sample of origin, sequenced in a study of T cells expressing NK-cell markers. No DNA is given; TCRdb re-called the 5' RACE reads and lists each CDR3 protein once. Its clone listing holds about half a million distinct CDR3 sequences. The sample was blood T cells: a sorted CD56 or NKG2C T cell subset, CD4+ or CD8+ T cells, or bulk PBMC T cells (not recorded which). Source of these receptors: a woman aged 50 to 65 in good health.

V is TRBV5-1 and J is TRBJ2-5; with no DNA, the TCRdb D assignment of TRBD2 cannot be verified. Germline loops: CDR1 SGHRS, CDR2 YFSETQ. The CDR3 covers 15 residues. The CDR3: CASSLAGSGGETQYF.

The V and J genes are TRBV18 and TRBJ2-1. The CDR3 runs to 11 residues. Per germline, CDR1 KGHSH and CDR2 LQKENI. The CDR3 is CASSPSGEQFF.

The chain employs TRBV10-1 and TRBJ2-3; checking the TCRdb D call of TRBD1 is not possible without DNA. The CDR3 covers 15 residues. The germline gives CDR1 WNHNN, CDR2 SYGVQD (reference sequence). CDR3 region: CASSVGDSPTDTQYF.

This rearrangement joins TRBV30 to TRBJ1-5; the D call of TRBD1 rests on TCRdb alone, since no DNA is present to check it. Germline V gene sequence: CDR1 GTSNPN, CDR2 SVGIG (reference sequence). This CDR3 spans 13 amino acids. The CDR3 sequence is CAWSGGRGQPQHF.

The chain recombines TRBV5-1 with TRBJ1-1. The CDR3 is made up of 13 amino acids. The germline gives CDR1 SGHRS, CDR2 YFSETQ. CDR3 sequence: CASRKSGNTEAFF.

V gene TRBV10-3 combines with J gene TRBJ1-2; TCRdb designates TRBD1, a call that cannot be tested without DNA. In germline, CDR1 is ENHRY, CDR2 SYGVKD. The CDR3 loop spans 13 amino acids. The CDR3 here is CAIGTGLPYGYTF.

V usage is TRBV12-5 and J usage is TRBJ1-5; TCRdb gives TRBD1 as the D gene, but with no DNA this cannot be confirmed. The CDR3 loop spans 15 amino acids. Germline V gives CDR1 LGHNT, CDR2 FRNRAP. CDR3 sequence: CASGLGGGDNQPQHF.

The genes are TRBV6-5 and TRBJ2-5; TCRdb's assignment of TRBD1 cannot be checked, as there is no DNA. The germline V gene encodes CDR1 MNHEY and CDR2 SVGAGI. This CDR3 has 13 residues. CDR3 sequence reads: CASRGTSEETQYF.

The V call is TRBV10-3, the J call TRBJ2-1; TCRdb reports TRBD2, a call that lacks DNA to check it against. Germline values: CDR1 ENHRY, CDR2 SYGVKD. This CDR3 is 16 amino acids long. The CDR3 loop is CAISDSGTPSYNEQFF.

The chain employs TRBV24-1 and TRBJ1-1; TCRdb returns TRBD1, unconfirmable since there is no DNA. Germline V gene sequence: CDR1 KGHDR, CDR2 SFDVKD. CDR3 length equals 15 residues. This chain's CDR3 is CATSDPQGPNTEAFF.

The rearrangement links TRBV29-1 to TRBJ2-1; TCRdb reports TRBD1, a call that lacks DNA to check it against. There are 13 residues in the CDR3. The germline V gene has CDR1 SQVTM and CDR2 ANQGSEA. CDR3 sequence: CSVERIGGYEQFF.

The chain employs TRBV3-1 and TRBJ1-2; the D call of TRBD1 rests on TCRdb alone, since no DNA is present to check it. The CDR3 length is 14 residues. Germline lookup yields CDR1 LGHDT and CDR2 YNNKEL (reference sequence). CDR3 region: CASSQVQGARGYTF.

The chain recombines TRBV7-6 with TRBJ2-3; no DNA is available, so the TRBD1 call from TCRdb remains unchecked. Per the germline V gene, CDR1 is SGHVS and CDR2 is FNYEAQ. This CDR3 contains 18 residues. The CDR3: CASSLALRGREVTDTQYF.

The chain is built from TRBV5-1 and TRBJ2-7; TCRdb gives TRBD1 as the D gene, but with no DNA this cannot be confirmed. The CDR3 runs 15 residues. Germline V lookup: CDR1 SGHRS, CDR2 YFSETQ. The CDR3 here is CASSSTPGDTYEQYF.

The J gene is TRBJ2-5, the V gene TRBV4-1; TCRdb indicates TRBD2, and absent DNA this call remains unverified. The CDR3 runs to 13 residues. Germline CDR1 MGHRA, CDR2 YSYEKL. The CDR3 protein is CASSRDSSETQYF.

The rearrangement joins TRBV2 to TRBJ1-2; there is no DNA to check the TCRdb D call of TRBD1. The CDR3 spans 16 residues. Germline V gene data show CDR1 as SNHLY and CDR2 as FYNNEI. CDR3 sequence reads: CASSTLTGATNYGYTF.

V gene TRBV14 combines with J gene TRBJ1-2. Germline lookup yields CDR1 SGHDN and CDR2 FVKESK. This CDR3 is built from 14 residues. The CDR3: CASSQVPRGYGYTF.

The J gene is TRBJ2-3, the V gene TRBV7-6. Germline V gene data show CDR1 as SGHVS and CDR2 as FNYEAQ. The length of the CDR3 is 15 residues. The CDR3 sequence: CASSLAEKGIHTQYF.

V and J are TRBV5-1 and TRBJ2-5; TCRdb lists TRBD2, though no DNA is available to test this call. Germline values: CDR1 SGHRS, CDR2 YFSETQ. The length of the CDR3 is 17 residues. The CDR3: CASPLAGGPGYQETQYF.

The V and J genes are TRBV5-1 and TRBJ1-1; no DNA is available, so the TRBD1 call from TCRdb remains unchecked. Germline-derived CDR1 and CDR2 are SGHRS and YFSETQ. This CDR3 is 15 amino acids long. The chain's CDR3 is CASSSDMGVLTEAFF.

The chain recombines TRBV6-5 with TRBJ1-1; TCRdb indicates TRBD1, and absent DNA this call remains unverified. The CDR3 consists of 16 residues. Germline values: CDR1 MNHEY, CDR2 SVGAGI. The CDR3 loop is CASRPDRGAMNTEAFF.

The chain carries TRBV12-3 or TRBV12-4 and TRBJ1-5. The CDR3 covers 15 residues. The CDR3 spells CASSLRANSNQPQHF.

This chain uses TRBV7-6 with TRBJ1-1. The CDR3 has 15 amino acids. From germline, CDR1 is SGHVS and CDR2 FNYEAQ. The CDR3 loop reads CASSLLVGLDTEAFF. Using reference TRBV7-6 and TRBJ1-1 for the parts outside the CDR3, the full variable domain is GAGVSQSPRYKVTKRGQDVALRCDPISGHVSLYWYRQALGQGPEFLTYFNYEAQQDKSGLPNDRFSAERPEGSISTLTIQRTEQRDSAMYRCASSLLVGLDTEAFFGQGTRLTVV.

The J gene is TRBJ2-3, the V gene TRBV11-2; TCRdb's D gene call, TRBD2, goes unchecked for lack of DNA. The CDR3 runs 16 residues. Germline CDR1 and CDR2: SGHAT and FQNNGV. The CDR3: CASSLEGGRGSDTQYF.